The following is a T cell receptor beta chain sequence with its context. Original methodology: Estimates of nucleated cell counts were drawn from the amplification of reference gene primers. Method: immunoSEQ multiplex PCR; TCRdb's copy keeps in-frame clones and lacks some. D and trimming were read from the DNA, whereas the V and J calls and clone size are those reported in that table. This table holds some 210,000 clones, around 92% found once. V lost 8 bases, J lost 8 bases, and 21 bases lay in between. CDR1 MNHNY and CDR2 SVGAGI come from the germline V gene (reference sequence). This CDR3 is built from 14 residues. This specimen belongs to a study of blood T cell repertoires in COVID-19. Study-wide background: From T cells, B-cell-depleted T cells, or PBMCs came the material, which was cDNA or gDNA.

The sample was peripheral blood. The V gene is TRBV6-6, the J gene TRBJ1-2; D gene unclear. This receptor was obtained from a man aged 30-40 years with acute or convalescent COVID-19. The CDR3, as DNA: TGTGCCAGCGAAGCCCCCGGACCTGCGGGAGGCTACACCTTC. This codes for CASEAPGPAGGYTF.